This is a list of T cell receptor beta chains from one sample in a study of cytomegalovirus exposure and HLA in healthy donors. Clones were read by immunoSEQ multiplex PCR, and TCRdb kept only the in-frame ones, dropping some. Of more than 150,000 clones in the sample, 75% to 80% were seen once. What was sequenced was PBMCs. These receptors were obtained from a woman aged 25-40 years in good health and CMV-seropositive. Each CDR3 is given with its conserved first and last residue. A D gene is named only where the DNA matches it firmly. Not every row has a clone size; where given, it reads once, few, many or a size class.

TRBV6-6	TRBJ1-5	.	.	TGTGCCAGCAGTTCTTCCGACAGGACCAATCAGCCCCAGCATTTT	CASSSSDRTNQPQHF
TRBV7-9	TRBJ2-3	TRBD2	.	TGTGCCAGCAGCTTAGGAGGGACTAGCGGGGGGTCAAATACAGATACGCAGTATTTT	CASSLGGTSGGSNTDTQYF
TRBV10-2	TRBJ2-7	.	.	TGCGCCAGCCGTGGGCACGAGCAGTACTTC	CASRGHEQYF
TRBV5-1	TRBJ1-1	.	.	TGCGCCAGCAGCTTGGAACGGGCTGAAGCTTTCTTT	CASSLERAEAFF
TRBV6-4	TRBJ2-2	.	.	TGTGCCAGCAGTGACCAAGCGGGTTCGGTCACCGGGGAGCTGTTTTTT	CASSDQAGSVTGELFF
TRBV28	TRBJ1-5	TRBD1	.	TGTGCCAGCAGTGGCGACAGGGAGATGGGTCAGCCCCAGCATTTT	CASSGDREMGQPQHF
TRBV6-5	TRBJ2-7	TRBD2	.	TGTGCCAGCAGAGCGGGAGTGGGTACCTACGAGCAGTACTTC	CASRAGVGTYEQYF
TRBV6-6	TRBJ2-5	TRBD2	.	TGTGCCAGCAGTCTCTCCGGACTAGCGGGCAAAGAGACCCAGTACTTC	CASSLSGLAGKETQYF
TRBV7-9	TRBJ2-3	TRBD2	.	TGTGCCAGCAGCTTTCTAGCGGGGGGGGAACTTAGCACAGATACGCAGTATTTT	CASSFLAGGELSTDTQYF
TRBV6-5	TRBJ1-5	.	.	TGTGCCAGCAGACGGTTTAGGGGGAATCAGCCCCAGCATTTT	CASRRFRGNQPQHF
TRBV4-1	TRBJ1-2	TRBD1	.	TGCGCCAGCAGCCCTGTGGGACAGCATGGCTACACCTTC	CASSPVGQHGYTF
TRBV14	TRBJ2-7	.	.	TGTGCCAGCAGCCACTGGGACACGGCCTACGAGCAGTACTTC	CASSHWDTAYEQYF
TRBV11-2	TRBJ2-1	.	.	TGTGCCAGCAGCTCCATCAGGACAGCGGGGAATGAGCAGTTCTTC	CASSSIRTAGNEQFF
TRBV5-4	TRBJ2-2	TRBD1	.	TGTGCCAGCAGCCTTACAGGGGAGGAGCTGTTTTTT	CASSLTGEELFF
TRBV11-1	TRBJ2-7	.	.	TGTGCCAGCAGCCCGCGGGCCGCCTGGGGCTCCTACGAGCAGTACTTC	CASSPRAAWGSYEQYF
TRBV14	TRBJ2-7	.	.	TGTGCCAGCAGCCAAAAAATACAGGGAAGCGAGCAGTACTTC	CASSQKIQGSEQYF
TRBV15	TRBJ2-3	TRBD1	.	TGTGCCACCAGCATTCCTCGGGACAGAGACACAGATACGCAGTATTTT	CATSIPRDRDTDTQYF
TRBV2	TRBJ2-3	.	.	TGTGCCAGCACGCCCCTACAGGGAGCGACAGATACGCAGTATTTT	CASTPLQGATDTQYF
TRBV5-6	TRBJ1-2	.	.	TGTGCCAGCAGCTTCAGGGGCGGGAGGAACTATGGCTACACCTTC	CASSFRGGRNYGYTF
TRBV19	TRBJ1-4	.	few	TGTGCCAGTAGTTACGGGGGAGGTGCAACTAATGAAAAACTGTTTTTT	CASSYGGGATNEKLFF